These T cell receptor beta chains were read from a single sample in a study of response to subunit inactivated influenza vaccine. TCRdb reprocessed the RT-PCR reads with MiXCR, giving one entry per CDR3 protein. The sample carries 710,000 or so distinct CDR3 sequences, approximately 14% recorded once. This material consisted of PBMCs from blood, taken about 12 days after vaccination. Every receptor here comes from a man between 45 and 60 years old who received an inactivated influenza vaccine. Each CDR3 is given without its conserved first and last residue. The D gene is left open where the match is weak.

D	J	V	CDR3
TRBD2	TRBJ2-1	TRBV29-1	SVETPSGGYEQF
TRBD1	TRBJ1-2	TRBV5-1	ASSTDRGPQYGYT
TRBD2	TRBJ2-7	TRBV28	ASSPRVGTSSYEQY
-	TRBJ1-6	TRBV7-8	ASINGVGENSPLH
-	TRBJ2-7	TRBV10-3	AITPDQGDPYEQY
-	TRBJ1-4	TRBV7-9	ASSLTRTAIRHEKLF
-	TRBJ2-7	TRBV6-2/TRBV6-3	ASSTPAVGSYEQY
TRBD1	TRBJ2-1	TRBV10-1	ASSEKTGFSYNEQF
-	TRBJ2-2	TRBV10-3	AIKMGTGELF
-	TRBJ1-3	TRBV10-3	AITHNTGNTIY
-	TRBJ1-6	TRBV6-1	ASTDKGTIGSPLH
-	TRBJ2-1	TRBV4-1	ASSHPLGPSQSNEQF
TRBD2	TRBJ2-2	TRBV20-1	SASRGRANTGELF
-	TRBJ2-7	TRBV4-3	ASSHDTGGGYEQY
-	TRBJ2-5	TRBV12-3/TRBV12-4	ASSLGGATGTQY
-	TRBJ2-3	TRBV4-2	ASSQEQGGADTQY
-	TRBJ2-2	TRBV9	ASRIRPGVGELF
-	TRBJ2-5	TRBV6-1	ASRFRTSETQY
-	TRBJ2-3	TRBV15	ATSRDRGSTDTQY
-	TRBJ1-5	TRBV12-3/TRBV12-4	ASSFPPDQPQH
TRBD1	TRBJ1-1	TRBV27	ASRSPGGYAF
-	TRBJ2-7	TRBV18	ASSPPGGSGEQY
TRBD2	TRBJ2-1	TRBV6-5	ASRWKGGGEQF
-	TRBJ2-3	TRBV15	ATSRGNTDTQY
TRBD2	TRBJ2-1	TRBV20-1	SARDGGLAGNEQF
TRBD2	TRBJ2-1	TRBV20-1	SANSAGGIQLGRF
TRBD1	TRBJ2-5	TRBV7-9	ASSFEGQGSEY
-	TRBJ2-5	TRBV10-3	AISESVPGETQY
-	TRBJ2-1	TRBV12-3/TRBV12-4	ASTAGAYYNEQF
-	TRBJ2-5	TRBV6-2/TRBV6-3	ASSTIQGRQETQY
TRBD1	TRBJ2-2	TRBV30	AWNRIGTGPTGELF
-	TRBJ2-1	TRBV7-2	ASSLSGAVGYNEQF
-	TRBJ2-7	TRBV20-1	SPLASLSYEQY
TRBD1	TRBJ2-7	TRBV15	ATSRGTGWVQY
TRBD1	TRBJ2-7	TRBV6-2/TRBV6-3	ASSPWDRGREQY
TRBD1	TRBJ2-3	TRBV20-1	SAEQRGRTDTQY
TRBD2	TRBJ2-3	TRBV27	ASSQVAGGPADTQY
-	TRBJ2-1	TRBV29-1	SVEDPRHSYNEQF
-	TRBJ2-1	TRBV4-2	ASSQASQGYYNEQF
-	TRBJ2-1	TRBV27	ASSRNGPNEQF
TRBD1	TRBJ1-3	TRBV12-3/TRBV12-4	ASSSTGFNTGNTIY
TRBD1	TRBJ2-7	TRBV29-1	SVEDTAGTAVGQY
TRBD2	TRBJ2-1	TRBV29-1	SVATLAGVYNEQF
-	TRBJ2-7	TRBV9	ASGNSYEQY
-	TRBJ2-1	TRBV20-1	SAREAADHEQF
TRBD2	TRBJ2-1	TRBV6-5	ASSYSLTSGLPNEQF
-	TRBJ2-3	TRBV7-2	ASSLVRGTDTQY
-	TRBJ2-5	TRBV20-1	SARGGSETQY
-	TRBJ2-3	TRBV19	ASSIALGRDTQY
-	TRBJ1-5	TRBV12-3/TRBV12-4	ASSRDGSNQPQH
-	TRBJ2-7	TRBV3-1	ASSSLGDTSYEQY
TRBD2	TRBJ2-1	TRBV27	ASKLAGSPGEQF
-	TRBJ1-1	TRBV20-1	SAPRGTEAF